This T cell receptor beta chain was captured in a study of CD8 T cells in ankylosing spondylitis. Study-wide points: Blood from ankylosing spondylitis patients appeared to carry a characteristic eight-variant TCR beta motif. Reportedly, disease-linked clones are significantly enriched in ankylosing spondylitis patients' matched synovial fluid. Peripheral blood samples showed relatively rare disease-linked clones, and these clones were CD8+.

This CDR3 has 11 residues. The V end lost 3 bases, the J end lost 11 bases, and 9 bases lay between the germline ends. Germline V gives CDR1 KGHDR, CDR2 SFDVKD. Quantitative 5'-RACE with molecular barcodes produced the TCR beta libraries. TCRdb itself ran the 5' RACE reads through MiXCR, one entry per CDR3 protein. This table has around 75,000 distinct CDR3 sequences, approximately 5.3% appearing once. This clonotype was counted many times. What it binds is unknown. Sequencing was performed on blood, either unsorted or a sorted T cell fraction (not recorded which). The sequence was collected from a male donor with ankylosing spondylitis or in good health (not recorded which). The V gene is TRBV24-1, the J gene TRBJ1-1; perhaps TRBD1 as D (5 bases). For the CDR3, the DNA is TGTGCCACCAGTGATCGGCGACAGGCTTTCTTT. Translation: CATSDRRQAFF.